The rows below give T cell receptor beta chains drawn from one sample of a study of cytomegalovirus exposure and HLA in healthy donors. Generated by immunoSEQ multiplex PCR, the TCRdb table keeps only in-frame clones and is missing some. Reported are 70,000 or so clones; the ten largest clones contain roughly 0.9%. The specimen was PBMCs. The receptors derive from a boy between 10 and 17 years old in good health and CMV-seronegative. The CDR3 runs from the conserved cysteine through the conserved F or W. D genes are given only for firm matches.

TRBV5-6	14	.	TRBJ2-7	CASSLEGVPYEQYF	TGTGCCAGCAGCTTAGAAGGGGTCCCCTACGAGCAGTACTTC
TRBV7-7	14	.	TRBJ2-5	CASSLAAIQETQYF	TGTGCCAGCAGCTTAGCGGCCATACAAGAGACCCAGTACTTC
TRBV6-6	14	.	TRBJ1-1	CASSYSGGNTEAFF	TGTGCCAGCAGTTACTCGGGGGGGAACACTGAAGCTTTCTTT
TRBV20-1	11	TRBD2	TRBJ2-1	CSASKRDEQFF	TGCAGTGCTAGTAAGCGGGACGAGCAGTTCTTC
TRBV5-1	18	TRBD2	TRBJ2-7	CASSSTGTSGSTIYEQYF	TGCGCCAGCAGTTCTACCGGGACTAGCGGGAGTACGATCTACGAGCAGTACTTC
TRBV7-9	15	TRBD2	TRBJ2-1	CASSLYGLAGEEQFF	TGTGCCAGCAGCTTATACGGACTAGCGGGAGAAGAGCAGTTCTTC
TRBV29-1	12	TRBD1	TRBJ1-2	CSAWTGDYGYTF	TGCAGCGCGTGGACAGGGGACTATGGCTACACCTTC
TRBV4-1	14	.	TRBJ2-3	CASSQGRAADTQYF	TGCGCCAGCAGCCAAGGCAGGGCGGCAGATACGCAGTATTTT
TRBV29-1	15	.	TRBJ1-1	CSSYSHRDRNTEAFF	TGCAGCTCATACTCACACAGGGACCGCAACACTGAAGCTTTCTTT
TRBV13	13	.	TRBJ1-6	CASSLAANSPLHF	TGTGCCAGCAGCTTAGCAGCGAATTCACCCCTCCACTTT
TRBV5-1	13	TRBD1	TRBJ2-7	CASSWDRGYEQYF	TGCGCCAGCAGCTGGGACAGGGGCTACGAGCAGTACTTC
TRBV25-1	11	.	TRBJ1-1	CASSELGGVFF	TGTGCCAGCAGTGAATTGGGGGGGGTTTTCTTT
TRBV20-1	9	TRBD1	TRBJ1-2	CKRQGGYTF	TGCAAAAGACAGGGGGGCTACACCTTC
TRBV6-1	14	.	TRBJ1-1	CASSPQQGNTEAFF	TGTGCCAGCAGCCCTCAACAGGGGAACACTGAAGCTTTCTTT
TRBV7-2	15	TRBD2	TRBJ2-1	CASSAAGGSDNEQFF	TGTGCCAGCAGCGCAGCGGGGGGCTCCGACAATGAGCAGTTCTTC
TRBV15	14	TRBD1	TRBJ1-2	CATSRSGTGLDYTF	TGTGCCACCAGCAGATCAGGGACAGGGCTTGACTACACCTTC
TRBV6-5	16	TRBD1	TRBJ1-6	CASSSSPGTGVTPLHF	TGTGCCAGCAGTTCCTCCCCCGGGACAGGGGTAACACCCCTCCACTTT
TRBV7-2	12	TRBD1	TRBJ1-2	CASSRQGSNYTF	TGTGCCAGCAGTAGACAGGGTAGTAACTACACCTTC
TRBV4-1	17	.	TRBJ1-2	CASSQDGQGRGEFGYTF	TGCGCCAGCAGCCAAGATGGGCAGGGAAGAGGAGAATTTGGCTACACCTTC
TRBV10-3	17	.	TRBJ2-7	CAISGRGLTGLAYEQYF	TGTGCCATCAGTGGGCGGGGTCTCACAGGTCTAGCCTACGAGCAGTACTTC
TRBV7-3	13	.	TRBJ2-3	CASSLSRADTQYF	TGTGCCAGCAGCTTATCCCGAGCAGATACGCAGTATTTT
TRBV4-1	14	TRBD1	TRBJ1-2	CASSQGTGQLGYTF	TGCGCCAGCAGCCAAGGGACAGGGCAACTTGGCTACACCTTC
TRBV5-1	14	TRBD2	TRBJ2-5	CASSFLADQETQYF	TGCGCCAGCAGCTTCCTAGCGGATCAAGAGACCCAGTACTTC
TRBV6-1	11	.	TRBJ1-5	CASTSYQPQHF	TGTGCCAGCACCTCCTATCAGCCCCAGCATTTT
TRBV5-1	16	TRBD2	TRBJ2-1	CASGGGDGRSDNEQFF	TGCGCCAGCGGCGGGGGGGACGGGAGGTCCGACAATGAGCAGTTCTTC
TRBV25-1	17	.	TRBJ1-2	CASSARGKGRRVNGYTF	TGTGCCAGCAGTGCCCGGGGTAAGGGGAGGAGGGTTAATGGCTACACCTTC
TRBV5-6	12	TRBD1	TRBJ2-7	CASGTGPLEQYF	TGTGCCAGCGGGACAGGGCCACTCGAGCAGTACTTC
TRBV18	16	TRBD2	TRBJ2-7	CASSPAAGGTSYEQYF	TGTGCCAGCTCACCCGCAGCGGGAGGGACCTCCTACGAGCAGTACTTC
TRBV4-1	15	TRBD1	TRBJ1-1	CASSQMDRANTEAFF	TGCGCCAGCAGCCAAATGGACAGGGCGAACACTGAAGCTTTCTTT
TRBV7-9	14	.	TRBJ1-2	CASSPPAGDYGYTF	TGTGCCAGCAGCCCGCCGGCCGGGGACTATGGCTACACCTTC
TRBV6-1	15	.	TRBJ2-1	CASNLDRRSYNEQFF	TGTGCCAGCAACCTAGACAGGAGAAGTTACAATGAGCAGTTCTTC
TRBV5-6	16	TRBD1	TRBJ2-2	CASRGGQGKKTGELFF	TGTGCCAGCAGGGGGGGACAGGGAAAAAAGACCGGGGAGCTGTTTTTT
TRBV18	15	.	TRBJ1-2	CASSPRGAGGDGYTF	TGTGCCAGCTCACCCAGAGGGGCAGGAGGGGATGGCTACACCTTC
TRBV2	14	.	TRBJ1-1	CASSDPPRDTEAFF	TGTGCCAGCAGTGACCCCCCACGGGACACTGAAGCTTTCTTT
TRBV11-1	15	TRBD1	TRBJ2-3	CASSLGTGVTDTQYF	TGTGCCAGCAGCTTAGGGACAGGGGTCACAGATACGCAGTATTTT
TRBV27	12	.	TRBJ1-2	CASSLQGGGYTF	TGTGCCAGCAGTTTGCAGGGCGGTGGCTACACCTTC
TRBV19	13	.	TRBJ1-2	CASSMRPNYGYTF	TGTGCCAGTAGTATGAGGCCGAACTATGGCTACACCTTC
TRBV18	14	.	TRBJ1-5	CASSLDSSNQPQHF	TGTGCCAGCTCATTGGACAGTAGCAATCAGCCCCAGCATTTT
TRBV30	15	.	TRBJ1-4	CAGSIHGSTNEKLFF	TGTGCCGGGAGTATCCACGGTTCAACTAATGAAAAACTGTTTTTT
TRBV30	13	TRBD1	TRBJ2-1	CAWSPGTVNEQFF	TGTGCCTGGAGTCCCGGGACAGTCAATGAGCAGTTCTTC
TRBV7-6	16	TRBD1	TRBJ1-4	CASSKNRDREPEKLFF	TGTGCCAGCAGCAAAAACCGGGACAGGGAGCCCGAAAAACTGTTTTTT
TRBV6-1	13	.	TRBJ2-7	CASSGTLSYEQYF	TGTGCCAGCTCCGGGACTCTCTCCTACGAGCAGTACTTC
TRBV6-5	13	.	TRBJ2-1	CASVQGLTNEQFF	TGTGCCAGCGTCCAAGGACTAACGAATGAGCAGTTCTTC
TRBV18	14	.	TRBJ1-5	CASSPTGGNQPQHF	TGTGCCAGCTCACCCACGGGAGGCAATCAGCCCCAGCATTTT
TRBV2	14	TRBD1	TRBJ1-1	CASSEWQGATEAFF	TGTGCCAGCAGTGAATGGCAGGGGGCCACTGAAGCTTTCTTT
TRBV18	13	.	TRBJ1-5	CASSPYGSSPQHF	TGTGCCAGCTCACCTTACGGTAGTAGTCCCCAGCATTTT
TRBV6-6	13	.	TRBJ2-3	CASSYSGPNTQYF	TGTGCCAGCAGTTACTCGGGGCCAAATACGCAGTATTTT
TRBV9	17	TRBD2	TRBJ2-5	CASSVGGTSGARETQYF	TGTGCCAGCAGCGTAGGAGGGACTAGTGGGGCTCGGGAGACCCAGTACTTC
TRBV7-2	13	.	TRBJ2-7	CASSKRATYEQYF	TGTGCCAGCAGTAAGCGGGCCACCTACGAGCAGTACTTC
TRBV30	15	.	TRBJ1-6	CAWSVAWTVNSPLHF	TGTGCCTGGAGTGTAGCGTGGACAGTAAATTCACCCCTCCACTTT
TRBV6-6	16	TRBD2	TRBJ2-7	CASSYSPGGRTYEQYF	TGTGCCAGCAGTTACTCGCCGGGGGGTCGCACCTACGAGCAGTACTTC
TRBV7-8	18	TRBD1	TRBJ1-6	CASSLALQGNTYNSPLHF	TGTGCCAGCAGCTTAGCCCTACAGGGGAACACCTATAATTCACCCCTCCACTTT
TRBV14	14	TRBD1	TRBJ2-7	CASSQGQGGYEQYF	TGTGCCAGCAGCCAGGGACAGGGGGGCTACGAGCAGTACTTC